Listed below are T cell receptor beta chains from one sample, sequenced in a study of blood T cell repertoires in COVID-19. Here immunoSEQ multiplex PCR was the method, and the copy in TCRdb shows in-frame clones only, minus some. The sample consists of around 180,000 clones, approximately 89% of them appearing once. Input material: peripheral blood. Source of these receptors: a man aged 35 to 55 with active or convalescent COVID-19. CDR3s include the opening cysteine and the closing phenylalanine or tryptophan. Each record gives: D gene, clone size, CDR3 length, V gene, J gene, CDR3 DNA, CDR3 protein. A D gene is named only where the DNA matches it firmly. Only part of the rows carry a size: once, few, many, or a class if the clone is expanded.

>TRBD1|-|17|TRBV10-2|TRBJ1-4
TGCGCCAGCAGTGAGTCGAAGGACAGGGTGAAGGGTGAAAAACTGTTTTTT
CASSESKDRVKGEKLFF
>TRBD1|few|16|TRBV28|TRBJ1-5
TGTGCCAGCAGTTCATATGAGGACAGGGGTGATCAGCCCCAGCATTTT
CASSSYEDRGDQPQHF
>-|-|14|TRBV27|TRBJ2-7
TGTGCCAGCAGTTTATTTCCAGGGCCCTACGAGCAGTACTTC
CASSLFPGPYEQYF
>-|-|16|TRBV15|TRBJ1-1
TGTGCCACCAGCAGAGATCGCGGGGGGGCGAGCACTGAAGCTTTCTTT
CATSRDRGGASTEAFF
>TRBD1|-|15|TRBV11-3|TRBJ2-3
TGTGCCAGCAGCCGGACAGGAATGAACACAGATACGCAGTATTTT
CASSRTGMNTDTQYF
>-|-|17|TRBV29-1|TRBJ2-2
TGCAGCGTTGCCTTCAGAAAGGGGTCTTCTCGTAGCGGGGAGCTGTTTTTT
CSVAFRKGSSRSGELFF
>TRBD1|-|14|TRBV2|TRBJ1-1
TGTGCCAGCAGTGTTGGACAGGGGAACACTGAAGCTTTCTTT
CASSVGQGNTEAFF
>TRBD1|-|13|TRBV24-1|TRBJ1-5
TGTGCCACTGGGACAGGGGGTGGTCAGCCCCAGCATTTT
CATGTGGGQPQHF
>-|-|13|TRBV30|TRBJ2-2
TGTGCCTGGAGATTCCAGGCGCAAAGGGAGCTGTTTTTT
CAWRFQAQRELFF
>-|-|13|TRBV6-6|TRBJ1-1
TGTGCCAGCAGCCAGACAGTTGACACTGAAGCTTTCTTT
CASSQTVDTEAFF
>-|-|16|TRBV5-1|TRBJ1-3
TGCGCCAGCAGCTTGGACAGGGTTGGCTCTGGAAACACCATATATTTT
CASSLDRVGSGNTIYF
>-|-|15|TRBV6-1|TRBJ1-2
TGTGCCAGCAGCGAAGGGGGGCAATCGACCTATGGCTACACCTTC
CASSEGGQSTYGYTF
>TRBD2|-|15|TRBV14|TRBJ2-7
TGTGCCAGCAGCCAAGTGCTGTGGGAGGGAAATGAGCAGTACTTC
CASSQVLWEGNEQYF
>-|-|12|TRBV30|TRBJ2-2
TGTGCCTGGAGGAGGGGGATCGGGGAGCTGTTTTTT
CAWRRGIGELFF
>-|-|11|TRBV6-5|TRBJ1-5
TGTGCCAGCAGGCAGGGTACGGCCCAGCATTTT
CASRQGTAQHF
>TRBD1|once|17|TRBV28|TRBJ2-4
TGTGCCAGCAGTCCCCCCTCAGGGGGCGCGTACAAAAACATTCAGTACTTC
CASSPPSGGAYKNIQYF
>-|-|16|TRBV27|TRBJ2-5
TGTGCCAGCAGTTTATCCGTCAGCTGGGCAAGGGAGACCCAGTACTTC
CASSLSVSWARETQYF
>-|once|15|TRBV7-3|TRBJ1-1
TGTGCCAGCAGCCCCACGGCAGGGATGGGAACTGAAGCTTTCTTT
CASSPTAGMGTEAFF
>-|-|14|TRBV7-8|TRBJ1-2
TGTGCCAGCAGCTTAGGAGTACACAGCTATGGCTACACCTTC
CASSLGVHSYGYTF
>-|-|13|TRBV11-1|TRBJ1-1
TGTGCCAGCGCGGGGGAGACCAACACTGAAGCTTTCTTT
CASAGETNTEAFF
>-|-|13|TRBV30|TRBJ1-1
TGTGCCTGGAGTACAGGCCTGAACACTGAAGCTTTCTTT
CAWSTGLNTEAFF
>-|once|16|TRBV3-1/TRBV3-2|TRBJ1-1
TGTGCCAGCAGCCAAGCCGGCTCGGGGATAAACACTGAAGCTTTCTTT
CASSQAGSGINTEAFF
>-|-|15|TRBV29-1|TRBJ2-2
TGCAGCGCTGGCTTCAGGGGCAGGGGGGCCGGGGAGCTGTTTTTT
CSAGFRGRGAGELFF
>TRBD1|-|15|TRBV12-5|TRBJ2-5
TGTGCTAGTGGTTCCCTCCGGACAGGGGGAGAGACCCAGTACTTC
CASGSLRTGGETQYF
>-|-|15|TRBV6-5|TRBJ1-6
TGTGCCAGCAGTTACGGCGGGGACCCCCTTTCACCCCTCCACTTT
CASSYGGDPLSPLHF
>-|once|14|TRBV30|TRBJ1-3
TGTGCCTGGAGTGGGGGCAGGGCCGTAAACACCATATATTTT
CAWSGGRAVNTIYF
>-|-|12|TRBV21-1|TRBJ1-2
TGTGCCAGCGAGGGTACAGACTATGGCTACACCTTC
CASEGTDYGYTF
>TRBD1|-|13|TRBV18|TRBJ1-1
TGTGCCAGCTCACTGACAGGGGGGCCTGAAGCTTTCTTT
CASSLTGGPEAFF
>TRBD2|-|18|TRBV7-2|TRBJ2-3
TGTGCCAGCAGCAAGACCGGCACTAACGGGGGGTTGACAGATACGCAGTATTTT
CASSKTGTNGGLTDTQYF
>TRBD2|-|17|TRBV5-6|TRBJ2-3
TGTGCCAGCAGCCCAGGGACTAGCGGGGGGCGCACAGATACGCAGTATTTT
CASSPGTSGGRTDTQYF
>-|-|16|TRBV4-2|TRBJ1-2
TGTGCCAGCAGCCAAGAGTCCAGGGGCGCTAACTATGGCTACACCTTC
CASSQESRGANYGYTF